This paragraph reports one TCR beta chain. V gave up 3 bases and J gave up 6 bases, with 6 bases separating them. The CDR3 has 13 amino acids. This specimen comes from a study of blood T cell repertoires in COVID-19. Study in general: Samples of COVID-19 (acute and convalescent) were obtained from the United States, Italy and Spain. PBMCs, B-cell-depleted T cells, or T cells were the source of the cDNA or gDNA that made up the material.

Original methodology: Amplified reference gene primers provided the basis for estimating nucleated cell counts. Sequencing was performed with immunoSEQ multiplex PCR; in TCRdb, only in-frame clones are kept and a portion is missing. Clone size and the V and J calls come from that table; the DNA yielded D and trimming. The sample has approximately 100,000 clones, about 90% seen once. Seattle researchers signed up patients amid active infection and tracked them longitudinally. The receptor was derived from a human donor with COVID-19, enrolled during active disease. The donor label of this sample is uncertain. The V and J genes are TRBV12-3 or TRBV12-4 and TRBJ1-6; TRBD1 is a possible D gene (5 bases). The specimen was peripheral blood. This CDR3 is CASSFRGNSPLHF. The CDR3 nucleotides are TGTGCCAGCAGTTTTAGGGGTAATTCACCCCTCCACTTT.